Below, one T cell receptor (beta chain) is given with its context. This CDR3 is also generated by other DNA sequences in the sample. This entry comes from a study of T cell changes during pregnancy in multiple sclerosis. The V end was cut by 0 bases, the J end by 2 bases, with 6 bases between. Germline CDR1 reads SGDLS; CDR2 reads YYNGEE. CDR3 size: 14 residues. Here immunoSEQ multiplex PCR was the method, and the copy in TCRdb shows in-frame clones only, minus some. The sample holds fewer than 65,000 clones, roughly nine tenths seen once. The receptor was derived from a female donor with multiple sclerosis, enrolled in a pregnancy study. The chain couples TRBV9 to TRBJ1-5; possible D gene TRBD1, 5 bases. The specimen comprised CD8+ T cells from peripheral blood mononuclear cells, sampled after pregnancy. The CDR3 loop is CASSVGGGNQPQHF. In DNA form, the CDR3 reads TGTGCCAGCAGCGTAGGGGGGGGCAATCAGCCCCAGCATTTT.